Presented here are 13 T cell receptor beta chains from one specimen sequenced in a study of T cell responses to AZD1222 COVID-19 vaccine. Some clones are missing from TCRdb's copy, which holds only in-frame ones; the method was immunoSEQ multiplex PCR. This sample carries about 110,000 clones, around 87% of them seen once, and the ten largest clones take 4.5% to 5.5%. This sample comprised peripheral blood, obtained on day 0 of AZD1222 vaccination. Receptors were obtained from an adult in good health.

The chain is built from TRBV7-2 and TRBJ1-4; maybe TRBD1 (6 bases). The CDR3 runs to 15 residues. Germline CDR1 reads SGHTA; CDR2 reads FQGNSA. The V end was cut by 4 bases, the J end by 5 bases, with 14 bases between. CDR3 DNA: TGTGCCAGCAGCTACCCCCAGACAGGAAATGAAAAACTGTTTTTT. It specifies CASSYPQTGNEKLFF.

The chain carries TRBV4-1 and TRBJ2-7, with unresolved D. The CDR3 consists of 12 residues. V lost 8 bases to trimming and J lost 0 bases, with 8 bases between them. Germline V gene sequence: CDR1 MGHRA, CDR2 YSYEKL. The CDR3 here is CASDRSSYEQYF. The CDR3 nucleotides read TGCGCCAGCGACCGGAGCTCCTACGAGCAGTACTTC.

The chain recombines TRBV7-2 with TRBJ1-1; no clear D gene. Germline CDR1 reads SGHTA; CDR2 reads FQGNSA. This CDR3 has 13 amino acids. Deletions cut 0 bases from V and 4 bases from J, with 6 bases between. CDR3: CASSLAGFTEAFF. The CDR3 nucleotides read TGTGCCAGCAGCTTAGCAGGGTTCACTGAAGCTTTCTTT.

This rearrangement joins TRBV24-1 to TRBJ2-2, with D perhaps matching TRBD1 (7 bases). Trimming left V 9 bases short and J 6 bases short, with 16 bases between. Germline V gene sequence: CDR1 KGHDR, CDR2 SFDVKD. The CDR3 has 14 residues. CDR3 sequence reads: CATAGQVAAGELFF. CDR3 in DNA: TGTGCCACCGCTGGACAGGTAGCGGCCGGGGAGCTGTTTTTT.

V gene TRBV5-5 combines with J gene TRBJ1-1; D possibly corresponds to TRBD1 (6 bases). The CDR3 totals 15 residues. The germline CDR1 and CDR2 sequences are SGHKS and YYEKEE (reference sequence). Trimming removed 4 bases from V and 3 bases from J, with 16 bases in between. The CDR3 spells CASSPPNRVDTEAFF. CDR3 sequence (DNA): TGTGCCAGCAGCCCCCCGAACAGGGTTGACACTGAAGCTTTCTTT.

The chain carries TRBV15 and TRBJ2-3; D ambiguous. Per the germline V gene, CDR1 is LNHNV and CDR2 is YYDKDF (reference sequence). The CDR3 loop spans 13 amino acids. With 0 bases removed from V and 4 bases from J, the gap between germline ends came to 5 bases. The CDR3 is CATSRDFADTQYF. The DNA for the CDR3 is TGTGCCACCAGCAGAGATTTCGCAGATACGCAGTATTTT.

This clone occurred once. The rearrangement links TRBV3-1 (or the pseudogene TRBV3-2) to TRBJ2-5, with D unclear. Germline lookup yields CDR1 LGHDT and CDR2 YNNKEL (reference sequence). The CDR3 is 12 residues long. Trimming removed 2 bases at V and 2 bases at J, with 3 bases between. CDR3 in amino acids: CASSQFQETQYF. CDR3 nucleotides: TGTGCCAGCAGCCAATTTCAAGAGACCCAGTACTTC.

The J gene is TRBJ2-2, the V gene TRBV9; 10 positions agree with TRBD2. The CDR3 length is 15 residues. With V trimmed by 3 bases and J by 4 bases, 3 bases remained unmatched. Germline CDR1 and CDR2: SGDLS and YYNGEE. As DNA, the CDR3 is TGTGCCAGCAGCGCGGGACTAGCGAGCACCGGGGAGCTGTTTTTT. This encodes CASSAGLASTGELFF.

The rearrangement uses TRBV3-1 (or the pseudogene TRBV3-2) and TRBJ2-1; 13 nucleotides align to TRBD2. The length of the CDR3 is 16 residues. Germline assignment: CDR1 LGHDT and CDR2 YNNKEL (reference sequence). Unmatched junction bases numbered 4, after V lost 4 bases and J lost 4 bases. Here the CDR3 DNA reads TGTGCCAGCAGCCGTCCGGGACTAGCGGGATACAATGAGCAGTTCTTC. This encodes CASSRPGLAGYNEQFF.

The CDR3 spells CSASQGLETEAFF. CDR3 DNA sequence: TGCAGCGCATCACAGGGGCTGGAGACTGAAGCTTTCTTT. V gene TRBV29-1 combines with J gene TRBJ1-1; 7 bases are shared with TRBD1. CDR3 size: 13 residues. Germline values: CDR1 SQVTM, CDR2 ANQGSEA. Trimming cost V 7 bases and J 5 bases; bases outside gene matches: 10.

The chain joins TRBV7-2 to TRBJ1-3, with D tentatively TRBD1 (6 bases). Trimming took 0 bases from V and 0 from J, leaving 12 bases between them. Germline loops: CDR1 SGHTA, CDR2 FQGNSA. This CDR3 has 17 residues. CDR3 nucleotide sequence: TGTGCCAGCAGCTTAGCGGGGGGGCCCTACTCTGGAAACACCATATATTTT. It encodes CASSLAGGPYSGNTIYF.

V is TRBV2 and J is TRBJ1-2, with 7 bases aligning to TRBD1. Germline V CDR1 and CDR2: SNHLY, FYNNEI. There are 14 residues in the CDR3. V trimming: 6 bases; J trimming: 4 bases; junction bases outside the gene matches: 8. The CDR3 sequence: CASSRDRTSYGYTF. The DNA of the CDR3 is TGTGCCAGCAGCCGGGACAGAACATCCTATGGCTACACCTTC.

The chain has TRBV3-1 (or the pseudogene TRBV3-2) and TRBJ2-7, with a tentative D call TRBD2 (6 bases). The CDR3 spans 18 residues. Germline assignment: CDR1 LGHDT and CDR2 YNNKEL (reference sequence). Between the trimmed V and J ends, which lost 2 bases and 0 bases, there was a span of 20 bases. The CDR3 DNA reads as TGTGCCAGCAGCCAATCCCAGACCGGGGGACTCCCCTCCTACGAGCAGTACTTC. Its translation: CASSQSQTGGLPSYEQYF.